The 3 T cell receptor beta chains presented below share a single source sample, sequenced in a study of OX40 agonist ivuxolimab in advanced cancers. The protocol was immunoSEQ multiplex PCR, while the TCRdb copy is restricted to in-frame clones and leaves out a portion. The sample shows about 58,000 clones, about 82% of them seen only once. Sequences were derived from CD4+ or CD8+ T cells sorted from blood, sampled in a trial of the OX40 agonist ivuxolimab. Receptors originate from an adult with an advanced solid tumor such as melanoma, head and neck, liver or kidney cancer.

The rearrangement joins TRBV18 to TRBJ1-1, with unresolved D. CDR3 length equals 13 residues. V was pared by 6 bases and J by 0 bases, with 8 bases between. In germline, CDR1 is KGHSH, CDR2 LQKENI. DNA for the CDR3: TGTGCCAGCTCCACCGACATGAACACTGAAGCTTTCTTT. Translating it yields CASSTDMNTEAFF. Filled out from reference TRBV18 and TRBJ1-1, the complete variable domain reads NAGVMQNPRHLVRRRGQEARLRCSPMKGHSHVYWYRQLPEEGLKFMVYLQKENIIDESGMPKERFSAEFPKEGPSILRIQQVVRGDSAAYFCASSTDMNTEAFFGQGTRLTVV.

This chain connects TRBV7-6 to TRBJ1-1; TRBD1 agrees at 7 bases. The CDR3 contains 14 residues. The germline V gene encodes CDR1 SGHVS and CDR2 FNYEAQ. With 4 bases clipped from V and 3 bases from J, the junction kept 5 bases outside the gene matches. The CDR3 reads CASSSYRGDTEAFF. DNA of the CDR3: TGTGCCAGCAGCTCTTACAGGGGAGACACTGAAGCTTTCTTT.

This rearrangement joins TRBV19 to TRBJ2-3; no definite D call. With 5 bases removed from V and 2 bases from J, the gap between germline ends came to 5 bases. The CDR3 extends over 12 amino acids. CDR1 LNHDA and CDR2 SQIVND come from the germline V gene (reference sequence). In DNA form, the CDR3 reads TGTGCCAGTAGTGGCTACACAGATACGCAGTATTTT. This gives the protein CASSGYTDTQYF.